This entry features one T cell receptor beta chain sequence. The CDR3 spans 16 residues. With 5 bases removed from V and 0 bases from J, the gap between germline ends came to 14 bases. Germline V gives CDR1 LNHDA, CDR2 SQIVND (reference sequence). This sample is part of a study of control samples from healthy donors and cancer patients. Only in-frame clones appear in the TCRdb table, and some are missing; sequencing was by immunoSEQ multiplex PCR. The table includes about 130,000 clones, approximately 92% detected once. This sequence was found in a man in his late teens or twenties in good health. The chain is built from TRBV19 and TRBJ1-3, with a tentative D call TRBD1 (5 bases). The source material was blood. This CDR3 reads CASSPRTSFSGNTIYF. The CDR3 DNA follows: TGTGCCAGTAGTCCTAGGACATCATTCTCTGGAAACACCATATATTTT.